These 31 T cell receptor beta chains originate from one sample sequenced in a study of blood T cells in healthy people across ages. A J-beta primer mix and a sample-barcoded 5' primer were used in a second PCR of about 7 to 11 cycles. TCRdb independently ran MiXCR on the 5' RACE reads; one entry per CDR3 protein. The sample lists nearly 800,000 distinct CDR3 sequences, roughly 56% seen once, with 20% to 30% in the top ten. The sequenced sample consisted of blood. Every receptor here comes from a man aged 35 to 55 in good health.

The chain uses TRBV24-1 and TRBJ1-6, with unresolved D. Trimming pared 7 bases from V and 3 bases from J, leaving 9 bases between. The CDR3 is 14 residues long. Per germline, CDR1 KGHDR and CDR2 SFDVKD. CDR3 bases: TGTGCCACCAGGCGGGGAAACTATAATTCACCCCTCCACTTT. The encoded protein is CATRRGNYNSPLHF.

This clonotype has just a few counts. V usage is TRBV10-3 and J usage is TRBJ2-1; 10 nucleotides match TRBD2. Losses at the gene ends were 7 bases for V and 1 base for J; bases not matched to a gene: 7. This CDR3 comprises 16 residues. The V gene's germline CDR1 is ENHRY and CDR2 SYGVKD. This CDR3 reads CAITASGSLSYNEQFF. CDR3 coding DNA: TGTGCCATCACTGCTAGCGGGAGCCTATCCTACAATGAGCAGTTCTTC.

The rearrangement links TRBV6-6 to TRBJ2-4; D may be TRBD1 or TRBD2 (6 bases each). Gene TRBJ2-7 matches the end of the DNA better, so the J call may be wrong. Looked up from germline, CDR1 is MNHNY and CDR2 is SVGAGI (reference sequence). The CDR3 runs to 12 residues. CDR3 protein: CASIGGRNEQYF. In DNA, the CDR3 is TGTGCCAGCATTGGGGGGCGCAACGAGCAGTACTTC.

V is TRBV28 and J is TRBJ2-3; 7 bases are a match to TRBD1. J gave up 0 bases and V 7 bases, and 7 bases lay outside the gene matches. CDR3 length: 15 residues. Germline V gene sequence: CDR1 MDHEN, CDR2 SYDVKM. This CDR3 is CASKEGGASTDTQYF. In nucleotides, the CDR3 is TGTGCCAGCAAGGAAGGGGGCGCTAGCACAGATACGCAGTATTTT.

The chain recombines TRBV4-1 with TRBJ2-4; D remains ambiguous. Trimming stripped 4 bases from V and 9 bases from J, with 22 bases between. Germline CDR1 is MGHRA and CDR2 is YSYEKL. The CDR3 loop spans 16 amino acids. The CDR3 reads CASSPYGTPEDGIQYF. CDR3 sequence (DNA): TGCGCCAGCAGCCCCTACGGAACCCCCGAGGACGGCATTCAGTACTTC.

Only a few counts were recorded for this clonotype. The J gene is TRBJ1-4, the V gene TRBV19, with a tentative D call TRBD1 (5 bases). CDR1 is LNHDA, CDR2 SQIVND, per germline (reference sequence). The CDR3 extends over 13 amino acids. Trimming removed 6 bases at V and 5 bases at J, with 10 bases between. The chain's CDR3 is CASRDTLNEKLFF. In DNA, the CDR3 is TGTGCCAGTAGGGACACCCTAAATGAAAAACTGTTTTTT.

The rearrangement joins TRBV12-3 or TRBV12-4 to TRBJ2-3; 8 positions agree with TRBD2. The CDR3 runs to 15 residues. Trimming cost V 8 bases and J 4 bases; bases outside gene matches: 11. CDR3 nucleotides: TGTGCCAGCGCCCTCTCTGTCGGGGGGGCAGATACGCAGTATTTT. Protein product: CASALSVGGADTQYF.

The V call is TRBV6-5, the J call TRBJ1-1; weak D call: TRBD1 (6 bases). Trimming pared 0 bases from V and 6 bases from J, leaving 14 bases between. This CDR3 spans 15 amino acids. In germline, CDR1 is MNHEY, CDR2 SVGAGI. CDR3 sequence reads: CASSYSGAITSEAFF. Written as DNA, the CDR3 is TGTGCCAGCAGTTACTCGGGGGCAATAACATCTGAAGCTTTCTTT.

The rearrangement links TRBV7-3 to TRBJ2-2, with 8 positions matching TRBD2. V gave up 1 base and J gave up 2 bases; unmatched junction bases: 6. The CDR3 totals 17 residues. CDR1 is SGHTA, CDR2 FQGTGA, per germline. This CDR3 is CASSLIGGGRNTGELFF. CDR3 bases: TGTGCCAGCAGCTTAATAGGCGGGGGGAGAAACACCGGGGAGCTGTTTTTT. Filled out from reference TRBV7-3 and TRBJ2-2, the complete variable domain reads GAGVSQTPSNKVTEKGKYVELRCDPISGHTALYWYRQSLGQGPEFLIYFQGTGAADDSGLPNDRFFAVRPEGSVSTLKIQRTERGDSAVYLCASSLIGGGRNTGELFFGEGSRLTVL.

This chain links TRBV7-9 with TRBJ1-1, with D perhaps matching TRBD1 (5 bases). Germline V lookup: CDR1 SEHNR, CDR2 FQNEAQ (reference sequence). V gave up 5 bases and J gave up 3 bases, with 13 bases separating them. The CDR3 is 14 residues long. CDR3 DNA: TGTGCCAGCAGCCCGCATACAGGAGACACTGAAGCTTTCTTT. It is translated as CASSPHTGDTEAFF.

The CDR3 DNA is TGTGCCGCGCTGGATAACACCGGGGAGCTGTTTTTT. It translates to CAALDNTGELFF. This chain uses TRBV6-5 with TRBJ2-2; D gene ambiguous. The CDR3 runs to 12 residues. CDR1 MNHEY and CDR2 SVGAGI come from the germline V gene. V was shortened by 11 bases and J by 2 bases, with 9 bases between the two germline ends.

This clonotype was detected a few times. The chain couples TRBV4-3 to TRBJ2-5; D remains ambiguous. This CDR3 has 14 amino acids. Germline CDR1 is LGHNA and CDR2 is YSLEER. V lost 4 bases, J lost 8 bases, and 17 bases lay in between. CDR3 amino acids: CASSPTVVGITQYF. As DNA, the CDR3 is TGCGCCAGCAGCCCCACTGTGGTTGGCATAACCCAGTACTTC.

There are a few counts of this clonotype. The chain uses TRBV4-1 and TRBJ2-7; 11 bases align to TRBD1. Germline values: CDR1 MGHRA, CDR2 YSYEKL. V shed 1 base, J shed 6 bases, and the junction held 8 bases outside the gene matches. The CDR3 is 16 residues long. This CDR3 reads CASSQALGTGGIEQYF. CDR3 DNA: TGCGCCAGCAGCCAAGCTCTGGGGACAGGGGGTATCGAGCAGTACTTC.

This clonotype was detected many times. This chain links TRBV6-6 with TRBJ2-5, with 13 bases identical to TRBD2. The germline CDR1 and CDR2 sequences are MNHNY and SVGAGI (reference sequence). This CDR3 has 16 residues. V dropped 5 bases and J dropped 1; count of bases not matched to a gene: 4. Here the CDR3 DNA reads TGTGCCAGCAGTCCCGGGACTAGCGGGGCCCAAGAGACCCAGTACTTC. Its translation: CASSPGTSGAQETQYF.

The gene calls are TRBV27 and TRBJ2-1, with 10 bases that match TRBD2. CDR3 length: 16 amino acids. The J segment lost 8 bases and the V segment lost 8 bases, leaving 15 bases of the junction unmatched. From germline, CDR1 is MNHEY and CDR2 SMNVEV (reference sequence). Here the CDR3 reads CASGYAPGLATYEQFF. DNA for the CDR3: TGTGCCAGCGGTTACGCCCCGGGACTAGCGACCTATGAGCAGTTCTTC.

With respect to this clonotype: A read error may account for a junction end that differs from germline. The J gene is TRBJ1-1, the V gene TRBV12-3 or TRBV12-4; the D gene is possibly TRBD1 (6 bases). The CDR3 runs 14 residues. The CDR3 sequence: CASRGAVANAEAFF. The CDR3 bases are TGTGCCAGCCGGGGGGCGGTGGCGAACGCTGAAGCTTTCTTT.

This chain links TRBV25-1 with TRBJ1-2; D remains ambiguous. CDR1 is MGHDK, CDR2 SYGVNS, per germline. Trimming shortened V by 1 base and J by 4 bases, and 10 bases separated the two germline ends. This CDR3 spans 14 amino acids. DNA of the CDR3: TGTGCCAGCAGTGAATCGGCGTCAGGCTATGGCTACACCTTC. This sequence encodes CASSESASGYGYTF.

A word on this clonotype: With a much larger clone just one base away, this may be a read error. The chain joins TRBV30 to TRBJ1-2; D call uncertain. This CDR3 contains 11 residues. Germline assignment: CDR1 GTSNPN and CDR2 SVGIG (reference sequence). The CDR3 sequence is CAGSENYGYTF. CDR3 nucleotide sequence: TGTGCCGGGAGTGAGAACTATGGCTACACCTTC.

This chain uses TRBV29-1 with TRBJ2-7, with 10 bases aligning to TRBD1. The junction had 4 bases not matched to a gene; V was cut back by 6 bases and J by 5 bases. The CDR3 is 12 residues long. Germline-derived CDR1 and CDR2 are SQVTM and ANQGSEA. DNA for the CDR3: TGCAGCGTCGGACAGGGGGGAGACGAGCAGTACTTC. As protein: CSVGQGGDEQYF.

This clonotype was recorded once. The genes are TRBV10-3 and TRBJ2-5, with TRBD2 identical over 12 bases. Trimming at V came to 6 bases and at J to 4 bases, leaving 6 bases not matched to a gene. The CDR3 runs 15 residues. Germline CDR1 and CDR2: ENHRY and SYGVKD. In nucleotides, the CDR3 is TGTGCCATCAGGACTAGCGGGAGTTTTGGAGAGACCCAGTACTTC. Translation gives CAIRTSGSFGETQYF.

Worth noting for this clonotype: At one of its ends the junction is not consistent with the germline gene, which may arise from a read error. The chain is built from TRBV7-7 and TRBJ2-5; no clear D. CDR3 length: 15 amino acids. The V gene's germline CDR1 is SSHAT and CDR2 FNYEAQ (reference sequence). The CDR3 sequence is CASSLGSSGVETQYF. For the CDR3, the DNA is TGTGCTAGCAGCTTAGGGTCCTCTGGGGTGGAGACCCAGTACTTC.

The rearrangement uses TRBV29-1 and TRBJ1-4; D not resolved. The CDR3 length is 16 residues. V gave up 7 bases and J gave up 0 bases, with 18 bases separating them. CDR1 and CDR2 from the germline V gene are SQVTM and ANQGSEA. Here the CDR3 DNA reads TGCAGCGCTAGGCGGGGTATAATCGCAACTAATGAAAAACTGTTTTTT. Protein: CSARRGIIATNEKLFF.

The chain carries TRBV30 and TRBJ2-1; D ambiguous. This CDR3 spans 11 amino acids. The germline CDR1 and CDR2 sequences are GTSNPN and SVGIG (reference sequence). Trimming shortened V by 4 bases and J by 3 bases, and 4 bases separated the two germline ends. The DNA for the CDR3 is TGTGCCTGGAACAGCTACAATGAGCAGTTCTTC. It encodes CAWNSYNEQFF.

The rearrangement uses TRBV24-1 and TRBJ2-5; D might be TRBD1 (6 bases). The length of the CDR3 is 16 residues. Germline CDR1 KGHDR, CDR2 SFDVKD. V lost 0 bases and J lost 4, with 14 bases in between. In DNA form, the CDR3 reads TGTGCCACCAGTGATTTGGTACAGGGTTTGGGAGAGACCCAGTACTTC. This sequence encodes CATSDLVQGLGETQYF.

J is TRBJ2-7 and V is TRBV4-3; 7 bases are shared with TRBD2. CDR3 size: 15 residues. Trimming took 4 bases from V and 3 from J; bases not matched to a gene: 9. In germline, CDR1 is LGHNA, CDR2 YSLEER. The CDR3 coding sequence is TGCGCCAGCAGCCGTTACCACGGGACTAACTACGAGCAGTACTTC. Its protein is CASSRYHGTNYEQYF.

This chain uses TRBV6-1 with TRBJ1-6; no firm D call. With 2 bases removed from V and 0 bases from J, the gap between germline ends came to 2 bases. CDR3 length equals 14 residues. Germline V lookup: CDR1 MNHNS, CDR2 SASEGT. CDR3 nucleotides: TGTGCCAGCAGTGAAAGCTCCTATAATTCACCCCTCCACTTT. Translation gives CASSESSYNSPLHF.

The chain has TRBV7-9 and TRBJ2-1, with a tentative D call TRBD2 (7 bases). The germline V gene encodes CDR1 SEHNR and CDR2 FQNEAQ (reference sequence). This CDR3 is built from 15 residues. With 3 bases removed from V and 6 bases from J, the gap between germline ends came to 15 bases. In DNA form, the CDR3 reads TGTGCCAGCAGCTTGCTGGGGGGGCCTCGCAATGAGCAGTTCTTC. Protein product: CASSLLGGPRNEQFF.

This clonotype was detected a few times. The chain employs TRBV2 and TRBJ2-5; TRBD1 matches 7 bases. The germline gives CDR1 SNHLY, CDR2 FYNNEI. The CDR3 runs 13 residues. With 9 bases clipped from V and 3 bases from J, the junction kept 7 bases outside the gene matches. The CDR3, as DNA: TGTGCCAGTAAATGGGACAGTGAAGAGACCCAGTACTTC. Residues: CASKWDSEETQYF. Using reference TRBV2 and TRBJ2-5 for the parts outside the CDR3, the full variable domain is EPEVTQTPSHQVTQMGQEVILRCVPISNHLYFYWYRQILGQKVEFLVSFYNNEISEKSEIFDDQFSVERPDGSNFTLKIRSTKLEDSAMYFCASKWDSEETQYFGPGTRLLVL.

J is TRBJ2-3 and V is TRBV7-2, with 11 nucleotides matching TRBD1. The CDR3 covers 15 residues. V dropped 0 bases and J dropped 5; count of bases not matched to a gene: 1. Germline V gene sequence: CDR1 SGHTA, CDR2 FQGNSA. Here the CDR3 reads CASSLAGQGGDTQYF. The DNA of the CDR3 is TGTGCCAGCAGCTTAGCGGGACAGGGGGGAGATACGCAGTATTTT.

This chain links TRBV20-1 with TRBJ2-1; 8 bases are shared with TRBD2. Germline V gives CDR1 DFQATT, CDR2 SNEGSKA (reference sequence). The CDR3 has 13 amino acids. The V gene end was trimmed by 6 bases and the J gene end by 5 bases; junction bases not matched to a gene: 6. DNA for the CDR3: TGCAGTGCCCCCAGACTAGCGAACAATGAGCAGTTCTTC. It encodes CSAPRLANNEQFF.

V usage is TRBV27 and J usage is TRBJ2-5; 10 positions agree with TRBD2. The CDR3 is made up of 16 amino acids. In germline, CDR1 is MNHEY, CDR2 SMNVEV (reference sequence). The V and J ends lost 3 bases and 5 bases, in that order; junction bases with no gene match: 9. The CDR3 here is CASSLRSGRAFETQYF. The DNA for the CDR3 is TGTGCCAGCAGTTTGAGGAGCGGGAGGGCCTTCGAGACCCAGTACTTC.